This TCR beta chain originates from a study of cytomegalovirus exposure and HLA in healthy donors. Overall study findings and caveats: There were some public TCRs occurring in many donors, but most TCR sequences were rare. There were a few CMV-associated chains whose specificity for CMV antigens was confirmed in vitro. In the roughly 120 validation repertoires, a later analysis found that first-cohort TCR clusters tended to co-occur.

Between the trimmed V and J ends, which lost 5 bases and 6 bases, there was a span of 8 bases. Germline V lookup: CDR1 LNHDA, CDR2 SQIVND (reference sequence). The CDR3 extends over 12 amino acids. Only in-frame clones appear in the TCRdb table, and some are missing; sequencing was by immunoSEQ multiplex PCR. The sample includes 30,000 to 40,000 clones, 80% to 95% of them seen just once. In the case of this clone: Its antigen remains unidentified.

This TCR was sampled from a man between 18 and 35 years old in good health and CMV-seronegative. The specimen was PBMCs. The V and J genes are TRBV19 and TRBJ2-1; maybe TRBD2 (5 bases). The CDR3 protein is CASSVAFNEQFF. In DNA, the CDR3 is TGTGCCAGTAGTGTAGCGTTCAATGAGCAGTTCTTC.